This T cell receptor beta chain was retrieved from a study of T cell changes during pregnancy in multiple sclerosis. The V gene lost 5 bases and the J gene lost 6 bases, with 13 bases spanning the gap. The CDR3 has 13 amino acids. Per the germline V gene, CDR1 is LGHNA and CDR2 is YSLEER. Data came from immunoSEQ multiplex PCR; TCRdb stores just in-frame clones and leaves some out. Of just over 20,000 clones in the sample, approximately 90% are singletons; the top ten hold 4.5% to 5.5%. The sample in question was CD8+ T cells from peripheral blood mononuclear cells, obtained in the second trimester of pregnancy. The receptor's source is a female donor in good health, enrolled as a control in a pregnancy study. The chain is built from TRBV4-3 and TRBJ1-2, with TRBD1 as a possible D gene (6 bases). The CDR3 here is CASSGRDTHGYTF. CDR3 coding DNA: TGCGCCAGCAGCGGCCGGGACACCCATGGCTACACCTTC.